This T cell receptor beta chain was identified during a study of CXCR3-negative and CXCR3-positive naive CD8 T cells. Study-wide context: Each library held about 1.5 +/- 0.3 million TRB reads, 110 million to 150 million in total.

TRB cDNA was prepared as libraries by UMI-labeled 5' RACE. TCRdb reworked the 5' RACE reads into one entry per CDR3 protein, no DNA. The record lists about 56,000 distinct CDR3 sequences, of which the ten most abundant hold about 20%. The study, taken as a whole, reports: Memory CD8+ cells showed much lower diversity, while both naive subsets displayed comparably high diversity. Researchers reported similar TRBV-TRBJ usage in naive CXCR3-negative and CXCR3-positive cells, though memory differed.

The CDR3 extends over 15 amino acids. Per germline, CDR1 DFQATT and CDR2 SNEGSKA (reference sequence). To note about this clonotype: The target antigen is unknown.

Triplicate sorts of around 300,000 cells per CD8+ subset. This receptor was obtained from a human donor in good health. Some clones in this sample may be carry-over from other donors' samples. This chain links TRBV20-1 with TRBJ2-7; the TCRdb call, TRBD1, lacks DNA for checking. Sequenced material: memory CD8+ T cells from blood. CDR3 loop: CSARSWTGGTYEQYF.